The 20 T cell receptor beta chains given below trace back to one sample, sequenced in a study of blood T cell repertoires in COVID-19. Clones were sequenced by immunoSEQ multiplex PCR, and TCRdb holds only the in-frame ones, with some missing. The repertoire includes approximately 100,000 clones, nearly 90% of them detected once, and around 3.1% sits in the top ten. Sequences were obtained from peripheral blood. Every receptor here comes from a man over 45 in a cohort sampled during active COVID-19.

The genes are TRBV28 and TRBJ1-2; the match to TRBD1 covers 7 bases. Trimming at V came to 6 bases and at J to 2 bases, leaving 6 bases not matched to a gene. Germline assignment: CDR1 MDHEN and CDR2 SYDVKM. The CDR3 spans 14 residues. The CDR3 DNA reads TGTGCCAGCAGCCTCGGGACAGCCAACTATGGCTACACCTTC. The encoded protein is CASSLGTANYGYTF.

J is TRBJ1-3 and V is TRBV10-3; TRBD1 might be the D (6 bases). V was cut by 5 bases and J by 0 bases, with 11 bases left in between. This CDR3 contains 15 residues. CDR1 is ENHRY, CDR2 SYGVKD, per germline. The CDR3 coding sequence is TGTGCCATCAGTAGACAGGAAGACTCTGGAAACACCATATATTTT. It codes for CAISRQEDSGNTIYF.

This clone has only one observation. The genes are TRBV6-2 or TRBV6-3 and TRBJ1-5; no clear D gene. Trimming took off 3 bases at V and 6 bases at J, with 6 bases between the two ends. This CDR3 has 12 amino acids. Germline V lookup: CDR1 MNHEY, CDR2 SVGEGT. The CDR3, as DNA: TGTGCCAGCAGTTATACAATTCAGCCCCAGCATTTT. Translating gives CASSYTIQPQHF.

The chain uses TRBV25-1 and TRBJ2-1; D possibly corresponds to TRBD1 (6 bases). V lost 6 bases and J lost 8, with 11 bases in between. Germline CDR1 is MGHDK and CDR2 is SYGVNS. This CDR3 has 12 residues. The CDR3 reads CASSRGWDEQFF. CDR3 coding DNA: TGTGCCAGCAGCAGGGGTTGGGATGAGCAGTTCTTC.

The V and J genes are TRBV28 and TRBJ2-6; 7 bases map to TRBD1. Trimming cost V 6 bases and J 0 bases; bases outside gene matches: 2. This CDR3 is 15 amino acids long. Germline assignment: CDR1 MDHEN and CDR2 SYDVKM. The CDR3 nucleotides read TGTGCCAGCAGGACAGGGCACTCTGGGGCCAACGTCCTGACTTTC. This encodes CASRTGHSGANVLTF.

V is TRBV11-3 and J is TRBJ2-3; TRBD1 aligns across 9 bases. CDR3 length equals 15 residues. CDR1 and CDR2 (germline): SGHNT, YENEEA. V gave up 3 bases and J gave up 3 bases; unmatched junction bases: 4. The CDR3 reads CASSLGQGRTDTQYF. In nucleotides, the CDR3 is TGTGCCAGCAGCTTGGGACAGGGTCGGACAGATACGCAGTATTTT. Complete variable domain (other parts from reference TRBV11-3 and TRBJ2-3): EAGVVQSPRYKIIEKKQPVAFWCNPISGHNTLYWYLQNLGQGPELLIRYENEEAVDDSQLPKDRFSAERLKGVDSTLKIQPAELGDSAVYLCASSLGQGRTDTQYFGPGTRLTVL.

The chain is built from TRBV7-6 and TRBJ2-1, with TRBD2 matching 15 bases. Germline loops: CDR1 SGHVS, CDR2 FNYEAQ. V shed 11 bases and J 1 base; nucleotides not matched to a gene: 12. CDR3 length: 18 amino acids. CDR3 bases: TGTGCCTGCCAACCTGGACTAGCGGGGGGGCAGTCCTACAATGAGCAGTTCTTC. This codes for CACQPGLAGGQSYNEQFF. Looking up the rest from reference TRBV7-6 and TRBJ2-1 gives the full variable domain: GAGVSQSPRYKVTKRGQDVALRCDPISGHVSLYWYRQALGQGPEFLTYFNYEAQQDKSGLPNDRFSAERPEGSISTLTIQRTEQRDSAMYRCACQPGLAGGQSYNEQFFGPGTRLTVL.

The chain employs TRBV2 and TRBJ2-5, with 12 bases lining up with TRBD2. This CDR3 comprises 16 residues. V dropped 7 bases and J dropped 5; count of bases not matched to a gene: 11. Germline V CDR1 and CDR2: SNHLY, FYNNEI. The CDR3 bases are TGTGCCAGCAACGAGGCTAGCGGGGGGGCTTGGGAGACCCAGTACTTC. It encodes CASNEASGGAWETQYF.

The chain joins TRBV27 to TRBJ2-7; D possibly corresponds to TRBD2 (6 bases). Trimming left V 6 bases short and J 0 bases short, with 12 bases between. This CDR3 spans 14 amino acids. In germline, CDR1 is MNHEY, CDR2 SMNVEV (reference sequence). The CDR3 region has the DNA TGTGCCAGCAGACGTGCGGGGTCCTCCTACGAGCAGTACTTC. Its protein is CASRRAGSSYEQYF.

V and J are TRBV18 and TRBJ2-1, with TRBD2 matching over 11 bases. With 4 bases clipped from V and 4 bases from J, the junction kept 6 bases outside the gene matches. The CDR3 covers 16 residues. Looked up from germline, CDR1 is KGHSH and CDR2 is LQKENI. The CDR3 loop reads CASSLDSGGAYNEQFF. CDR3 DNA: TGTGCCAGCTCACTCGATAGCGGGGGGGCGTACAATGAGCAGTTCTTC.

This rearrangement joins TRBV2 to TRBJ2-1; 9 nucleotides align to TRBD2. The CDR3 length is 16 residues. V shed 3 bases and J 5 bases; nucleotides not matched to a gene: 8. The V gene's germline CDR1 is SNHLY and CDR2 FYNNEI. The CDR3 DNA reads TGTGCCAGCAGTGAGCTAGATGCGGGGGGGAACAATGAGCAGTTCTTC. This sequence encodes CASSELDAGGNNEQFF.

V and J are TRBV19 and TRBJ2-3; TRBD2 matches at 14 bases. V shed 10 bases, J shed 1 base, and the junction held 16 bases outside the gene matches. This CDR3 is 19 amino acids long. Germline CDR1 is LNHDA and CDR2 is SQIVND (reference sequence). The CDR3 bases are TGTGCCACCGTCGCACGACTAGCGGGGGGGGGAGGCGGCACAGATACGCAGTATTTT. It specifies CATVARLAGGGGGTDTQYF.

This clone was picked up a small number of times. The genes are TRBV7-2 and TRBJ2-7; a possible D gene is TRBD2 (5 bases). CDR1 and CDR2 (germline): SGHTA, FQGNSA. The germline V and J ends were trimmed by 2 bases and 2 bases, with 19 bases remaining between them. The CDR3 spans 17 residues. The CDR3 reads CASSLRGRPGRPYEQYF. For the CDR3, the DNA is TGTGCCAGCAGCTTAAGAGGGAGACCCGGTCGGCCCTACGAGCAGTACTTC.

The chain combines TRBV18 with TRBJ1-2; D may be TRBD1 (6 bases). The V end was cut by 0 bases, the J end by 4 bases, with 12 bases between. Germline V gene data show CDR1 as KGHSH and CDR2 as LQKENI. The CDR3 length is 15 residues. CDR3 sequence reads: CASSPPAGAGYGYTF. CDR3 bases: TGTGCCAGCTCACCACCGGCAGGGGCTGGCTATGGCTACACCTTC.

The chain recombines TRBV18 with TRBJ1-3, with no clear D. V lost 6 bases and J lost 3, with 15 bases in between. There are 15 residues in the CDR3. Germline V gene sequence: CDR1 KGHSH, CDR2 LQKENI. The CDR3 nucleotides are TGTGCCAGCTCCCGGCGAGCGGAGGGTGGAAACACCATATATTTT. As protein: CASSRRAEGGNTIYF. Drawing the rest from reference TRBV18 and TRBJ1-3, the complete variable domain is NAGVMQNPRHLVRRRGQEARLRCSPMKGHSHVYWYRQLPEEGLKFMVYLQKENIIDESGMPKERFSAEFPKEGPSILRIQQVVRGDSAAYFCASSRRAEGGNTIYFGEGSWLTVV.

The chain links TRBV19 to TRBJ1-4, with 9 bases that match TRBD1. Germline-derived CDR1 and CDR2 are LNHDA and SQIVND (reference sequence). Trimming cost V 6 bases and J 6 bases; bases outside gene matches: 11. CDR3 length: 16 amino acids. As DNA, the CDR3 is TGTGCCAGTAGACGTATCAGACAGGGGGTTGATGAAAAACTGTTTTTT. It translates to CASRRIRQGVDEKLFF. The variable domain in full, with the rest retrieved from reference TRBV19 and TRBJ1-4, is DGGITQSPKYLFRKEGQNVTLSCEQNLNHDAMYWYRQDPGQGLRLIYYSQIVNDFQKGDIAEGYSVSREKKESFPLTVTSAQKNPTAFYLCASRRIRQGVDEKLFFGSGTQLSVL.

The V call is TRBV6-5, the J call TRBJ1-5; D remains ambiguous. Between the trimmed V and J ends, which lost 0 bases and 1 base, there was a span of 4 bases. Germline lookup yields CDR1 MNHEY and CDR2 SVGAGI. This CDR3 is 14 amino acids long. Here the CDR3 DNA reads TGTGCCAGCAGTTACTCGGGCAGCAATCAGCCCCAGCATTTT. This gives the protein CASSYSGSNQPQHF.

Here the CDR3 DNA reads TGTGCCAGCAGGTGGTCTAGCGGGGGGGCCGACAATGAGCAGTTCTTC. This gives the protein CASRWSSGGADNEQFF. The chain combines TRBV2 with TRBJ2-1; 12 nucleotides match TRBD2. Germline CDR1 is SNHLY and CDR2 is FYNNEI. Unmatched junction bases numbered 8, after V lost 6 bases and J lost 5 bases. The length of the CDR3 is 16 residues.

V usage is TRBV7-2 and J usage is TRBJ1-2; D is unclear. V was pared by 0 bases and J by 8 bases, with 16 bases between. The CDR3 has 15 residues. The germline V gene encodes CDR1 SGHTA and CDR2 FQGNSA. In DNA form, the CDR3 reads TGTGCCAGCAGCTTAGCGCGTCGGCAGTCACTAGGCTACACCTTC. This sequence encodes CASSLARRQSLGYTF.

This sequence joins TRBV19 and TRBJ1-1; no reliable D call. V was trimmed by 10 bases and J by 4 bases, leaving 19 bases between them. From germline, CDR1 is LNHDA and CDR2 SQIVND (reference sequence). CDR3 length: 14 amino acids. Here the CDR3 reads CATSPQPTSTEAFF. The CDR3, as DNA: TGTGCCACGTCGCCCCAACCTACGAGCACTGAAGCTTTCTTT.